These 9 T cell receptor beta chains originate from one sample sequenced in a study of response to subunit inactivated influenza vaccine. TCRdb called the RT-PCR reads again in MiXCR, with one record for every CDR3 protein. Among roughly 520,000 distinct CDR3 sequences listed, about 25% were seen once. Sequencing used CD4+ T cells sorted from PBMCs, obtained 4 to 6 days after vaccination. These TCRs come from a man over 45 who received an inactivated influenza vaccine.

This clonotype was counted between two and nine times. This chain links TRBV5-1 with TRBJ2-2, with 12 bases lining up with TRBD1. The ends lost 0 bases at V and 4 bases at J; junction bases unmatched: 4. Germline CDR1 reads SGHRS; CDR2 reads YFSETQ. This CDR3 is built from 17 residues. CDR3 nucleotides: TGCGCCAGCAGCTTGGCCGGGACAGGGGGCCTCACCGGGGAGCTGTTTTTT. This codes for CASSLAGTGGLTGELFF.

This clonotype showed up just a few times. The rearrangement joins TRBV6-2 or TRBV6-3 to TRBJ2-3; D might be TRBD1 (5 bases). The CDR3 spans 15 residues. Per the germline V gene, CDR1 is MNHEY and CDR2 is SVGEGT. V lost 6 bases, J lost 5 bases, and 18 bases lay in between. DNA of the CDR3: TGTGCCAGCAGCCGGGCCCCTGGGGCGTTAGATACGCAGTATTTT. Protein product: CASSRAPGALDTQYF.

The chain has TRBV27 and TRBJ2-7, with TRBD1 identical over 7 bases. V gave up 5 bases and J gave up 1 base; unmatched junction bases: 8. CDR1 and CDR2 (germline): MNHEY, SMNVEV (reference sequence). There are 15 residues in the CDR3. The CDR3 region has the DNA TGTGCCAGCAGTCGCTCGTGGGACAGATCCTACGAGCAGTACTTC. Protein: CASSRSWDRSYEQYF.

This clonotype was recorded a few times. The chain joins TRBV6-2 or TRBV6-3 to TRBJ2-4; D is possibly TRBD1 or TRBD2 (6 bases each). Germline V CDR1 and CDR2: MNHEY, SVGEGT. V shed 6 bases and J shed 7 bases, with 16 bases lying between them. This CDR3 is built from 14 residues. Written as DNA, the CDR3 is TGTGCCAGCAGACGATCGGCCGGGGGCAACATTCAGTACTTC. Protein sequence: CASRRSAGGNIQYF.

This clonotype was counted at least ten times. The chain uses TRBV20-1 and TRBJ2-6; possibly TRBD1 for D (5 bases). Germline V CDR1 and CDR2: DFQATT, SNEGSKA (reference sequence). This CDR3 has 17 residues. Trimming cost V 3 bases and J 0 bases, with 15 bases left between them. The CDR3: CSASPGISLSGANVLTF. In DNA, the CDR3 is TGCAGTGCTAGCCCAGGGATTAGCCTCTCTGGGGCCAACGTCCTGACTTTC.

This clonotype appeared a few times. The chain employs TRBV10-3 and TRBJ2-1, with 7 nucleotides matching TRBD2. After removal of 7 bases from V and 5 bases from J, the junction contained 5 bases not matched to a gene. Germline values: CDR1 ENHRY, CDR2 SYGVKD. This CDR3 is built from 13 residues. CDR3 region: CAIKGLKNNEQFF. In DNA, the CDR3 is TGTGCCATCAAGGGACTAAAAAACAATGAGCAGTTCTTC.

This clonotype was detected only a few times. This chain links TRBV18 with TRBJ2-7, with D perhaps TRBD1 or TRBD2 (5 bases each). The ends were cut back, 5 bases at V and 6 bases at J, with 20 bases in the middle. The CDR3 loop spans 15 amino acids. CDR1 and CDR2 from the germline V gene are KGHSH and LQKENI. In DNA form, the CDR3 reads TGTGCCAGCTCATCAGGGACGAGGAGTTATGGCGAGCAGTACTTC. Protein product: CASSSGTRSYGEQYF.

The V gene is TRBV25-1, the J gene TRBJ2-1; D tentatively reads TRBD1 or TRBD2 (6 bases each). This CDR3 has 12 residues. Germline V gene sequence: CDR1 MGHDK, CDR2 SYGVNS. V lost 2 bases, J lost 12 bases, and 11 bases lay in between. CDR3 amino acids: CASSEGGGGQFF. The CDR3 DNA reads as TGTGCCAGCAGTGAAGGAGGGGGTGGGCAGTTCTTC. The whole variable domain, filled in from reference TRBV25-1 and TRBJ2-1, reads EADIYQTPRYLVIGTGKKITLECSQTMGHDKMYWYQQDPGMELHLIHYSYGVNSTEKGDLSSESTVSRIRTEHFPLTLESARPSHTSQYLCASSEGGGGQFFGPGTRLTVL.

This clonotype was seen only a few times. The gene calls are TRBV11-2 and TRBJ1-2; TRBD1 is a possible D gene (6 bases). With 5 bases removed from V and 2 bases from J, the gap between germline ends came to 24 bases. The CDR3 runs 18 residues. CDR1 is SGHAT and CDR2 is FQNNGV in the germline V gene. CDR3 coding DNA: TGTGCCAGCAGCCGGAACCCGGGTCAGGACAGTGTAAACTATGGCTACACCTTC. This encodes CASSRNPGQDSVNYGYTF.